Each of the 15 T cell receptor beta chains below was sequenced from the same sample in a study of blood T cells in healthy people across ages. The use of a sample-barcoded 5' primer and a J-beta primer mix characterized a second PCR of roughly 6 to 11 cycles. TCRdb re-called the 5' RACE reads through MiXCR, storing one row per CDR3 protein. The sample shows hundreds of thousands of distinct CDR3 sequences, 35% to 40% of them seen only once. Sequencing used blood. These receptors originate from a man aged 18 to 29 in good health.

J is TRBJ2-3 and V is TRBV27, with 7 bases identical to TRBD1. After removal of 2 bases from V and 4 bases from J, the junction contained 3 bases not matched to a gene. CDR3 size: 14 residues. Germline V gives CDR1 MNHEY, CDR2 SMNVEV (reference sequence). The DNA for the CDR3 is TGTGCCAGCAGTTTACAGGGGGTAGCAGATACGCAGTATTTT. This translates into CASSLQGVADTQYF.

V usage is TRBV4-1 and J usage is TRBJ2-6; D is uncertain. CDR1 and CDR2 from the germline V gene are MGHRA and YSYEKL. This CDR3 is 14 amino acids long. V was shortened by 2 bases and J by 0 bases, with 2 bases between the two germline ends. The CDR3 DNA reads as TGCGCCAGCAGCCAATTCTCTGGGGCCAACGTCCTGACTTTC. Its translation: CASSQFSGANVLTF.

A few counts support this clonotype. V and J are TRBV5-1 and TRBJ1-2, with D uncertain. Germline-derived CDR1 and CDR2 are SGHRS and YFSETQ. Trimming shortened V by 1 base and J by 7 bases, and 17 bases separated the two germline ends. The CDR3 has 15 residues. The CDR3 loop is CASSLITDDSGGYTF. CDR3 bases: TGCGCCAGCAGCTTGATTACGGACGACTCGGGTGGCTACACCTTC.

There are a few counts of this clonotype. The gene calls are TRBV4-2 and TRBJ2-3; TRBD2 matches 15 bases. Looked up from germline, CDR1 is LGHNA and CDR2 is YNFKEQ. J was trimmed by 0 bases and V by 3 bases; bases with no gene match: 7. This CDR3 is built from 19 residues. CDR3 residues: CASSQALGTSGGSTDTQYF. The DNA of the CDR3 is TGTGCCAGCAGCCAGGCTCTTGGGACTAGCGGGGGGAGCACAGATACGCAGTATTTT.

The V call is TRBV20-1, the J call TRBJ1-4, with D unresolved. Germline values: CDR1 DFQATT, CDR2 SNEGSKA (reference sequence). There are 13 residues in the CDR3. V was clipped by 0 bases and J by 4 bases, with 6 bases between them. Here the CDR3 reads CSAREENNEKLFF. The CDR3 region has the DNA TGCAGTGCTAGAGAGGAAAATAATGAAAAACTGTTTTTT.

There are a few counts of this clonotype. This chain connects TRBV6-5 to TRBJ1-2, with D perhaps matching TRBD1 (5 bases). The CDR3 is 12 amino acids. Trimming removed 7 bases from V and 8 bases from J, with 14 bases in between. The germline CDR1 and CDR2 sequences are MNHEY and SVGAGI. CDR3 protein: CASTLTGEGYTF. The CDR3 DNA follows: TGTGCCAGCACCCTGACGGGGGAGGGCTACACCTTC.

This clonotype showed up many times. This sequence joins TRBV7-2 and TRBJ2-1, with 12 bases aligning to TRBD2. The CDR3 is 18 residues long. Looked up from germline, CDR1 is SGHTA and CDR2 is FQGNSA. Trimming at V came to 7 bases and at J to 7 bases, leaving 17 bases not matched to a gene. CDR3 bases: TGTGCCAGCACCCCCGTAGGGTCTAGCGGGGGGGCCCATAATGAGCAGTTCTTC. This translates into CASTPVGSSGGAHNEQFF.

The chain joins TRBV6-5 to TRBJ1-4; tentative D call: TRBD1 (5 bases). V lost 2 bases and J 7 bases, leaving 11 bases between the germline ends. Germline CDR1 and CDR2: MNHEY and SVGAGI. CDR3 size: 14 residues. Here the CDR3 DNA reads TGTGCCAGCAGTTACAGGGGTGAGGGTGAAAAACTGTTTTTT. Its translation: CASSYRGEGEKLFF.

This clonotype was observed a handful of times. The V gene is TRBV12-3 or TRBV12-4, the J gene TRBJ2-5; 8 nucleotides align to TRBD2. The CDR3 spans 16 residues. The V gene end was trimmed by 5 bases and the J gene end by 11 bases; junction bases not matched to a gene: 19. DNA for the CDR3: TGTGCCAGCAGTCTCCCCGCGGGGGGACTCTACAATGAGCAGTACTTC. It is translated as CASSLPAGGLYNEQYF.

The CDR3 region is CASSARPFTDTQYF. The CDR3 nucleotides read TGTGCCAGCAGCGCGAGACCTTTCACAGATACGCAGTATTTT. V gene TRBV9 combines with J gene TRBJ2-3; D unclear. Trimming removed 3 bases from V and 2 bases from J, with 10 bases in between. Looked up from germline, CDR1 is SGDLS and CDR2 is YYNGEE. CDR3 length equals 14 residues.

This clonotype was found a few times. The CDR3 DNA reads TGTGCCAGCAGTTCATCGCGGGCAGAGAATAACTATGGCTACACCTTC. Amino acids: CASSSSRAENNYGYTF. J is TRBJ1-2 and V is TRBV27; D not certain. This CDR3 region has 16 residues. Trimming shortened V by 4 bases and J by 1 base, and 16 bases separated the two germline ends. CDR1 and CDR2 from the germline V gene are MNHEY and SMNVEV (reference sequence).

This chain connects TRBV7-2 to TRBJ2-7; 8 positions match TRBD1. CDR1 and CDR2 (germline): SGHTA, FQGNSA. The junction had 13 bases not matched to a gene; V was cut back by 5 bases and J by 7 bases. This CDR3 comprises 15 residues. The CDR3 nucleotides read TGTGCCAGCAGCGCCGGACAGGGCGCCTACAATGAGCAGTACTTC. It codes for CASSAGQGAYNEQYF.

The V gene is TRBV12-3 or TRBV12-4, the J gene TRBJ1-3; no definite D call. Trimming removed 4 bases from V and 1 base from J, with 11 bases in between. The CDR3 has 15 amino acids. CDR3 DNA sequence: TGTGCCAGCAGTTATCCGGGAAAATCTGGAAACACCATATATTTT. It translates to CASSYPGKSGNTIYF.

A few counts support this clonotype. The chain recombines TRBV7-2 with TRBJ2-5; the D gene is possibly TRBD1 (5 bases). The length of the CDR3 is 14 residues. Germline-derived CDR1 and CDR2 are SGHTA and FQGNSA. Trimming removed 0 bases from V and 5 bases from J, with 10 bases in between. The CDR3 here is CASSLAGSGETQYF. CDR3 in DNA: TGTGCCAGCAGCTTAGCTGGGTCAGGGGAGACCCAGTACTTC. Full variable domain (remainder filled in from reference TRBV7-2 and TRBJ2-5): GAGVSQSPSNKVTEKGKDVELRCDPISGHTALYWYRQSLGQGLEFLIYFQGNSAPDKSGLPSDRFSAERTGGSVSTLTIQRTQQEDSAVYLCASSLAGSGETQYFGPGTRLLVL.

This chain joins TRBV25-1 and TRBJ2-3; the D is unclear. The CDR3 covers 13 residues. The V end was cut by 3 bases, the J end by 7 bases, with 11 bases between. Germline V lookup: CDR1 MGHDK, CDR2 SYGVNS. Here the CDR3 reads CASSEGAPYTQYF. CDR3 DNA sequence: TGTGCCAGCAGTGAGGGCGCACCCTATACGCAGTATTTT.